This TCR beta chain was sequenced for a study of blood T cell repertoires in COVID-19 (dated by TCRdb to the early 2020s). About the investigation overall: Samples covering the acute and convalescent phases of COVID-19 were provided by collaborators in the United States, Italy and Spain. The material from the prospective study consisted of cDNA or gDNA derived from T cells, B-cell-depleted T cells, or PBMCs. Subjects who had been exposed to COVID-19, were actively infected with it, or had recovered from it provided the deeply sampled blood TCRbeta repertoires that made up the dataset. A freely available public database, intended as a resource for researchers studying the immune response to SARS-CoV-2, is where the repertoires were released. Samples came from the ongoing ImmuneRACE study (first 160 participants) plus 1,254 subjects from 6 global collaborators. A de-identified subject ID, COVID-19 status, age in years and sex were almost always included in the sample metadata. HLA class I and class II types, where available, came from metadata supplied by the sample provider rather than from assay-based typing.

Comments on this clone: Its antigen is unknown. No much larger clonotype is one base removed from it; base qualities were not supplied.

Whole blood was collected in K2EDTA tubes by collaborating institutions according to the institutions' own protocols. For TCRbeta analysis, collaborator samples were shipped as frozen whole blood, as isolated PBMCs, or as DNA extracted from either sample type. Trimmed from V: 2 bases; trimmed from J: 7 bases; junction bases lacking a gene match: 4. From its cysteine to its phenylalanine, the CDR3 spans 13 amino acids. Only the CDR3 portion is preserved as DNA: 39 bases, with reading frame beginning at the first base. The immunoSEQ Assay, a bias-controlled multiplex PCR, was used to amplify TCRbeta CDR3 regions from genomic DNA. On the authors' methods: The number of nucleated cells in each sample was estimated from the amplification of reference gene primers within the assay. Sequence reads were collapsed and filtered to measure the absolute abundance of every unique TCRbeta CDR3 rearrangement. For each sample, productive Simpson clonality was calculated as the square root of Simpson's diversity index over productive rearrangements. The clones in this table, taken by TCRdb from immuneACCESS, are in-frame only. Not every clone is retained; where verified, under half of the shortfall comes from an unresolved V gene, and the cause of the rest is unknown. The V and J calls and clone size were taken over from that table, and D and trimming were inferred from the DNA. This sample is represented by 350,000 to 400,000 clones; 90% of them were singletons. Of the sample, 6.5% to 7% is held by the ten largest clones.

The investigation overall reported the following: The amount of clinical and demographic metadata varied by source and participant and was provided uncurated.

The rearrangement joined TRBV12-3 or TRBV12-4 to TRBJ1-2, and 7 junctional nucleotides match TRBD1. Sequencing was carried out using peripheral blood. The TCR comes from a man younger than 35 with active or convalescent COVID-19. The DNA sequence reads TGTGCCAGCAGTTTATGGGACAGACGTGGCTACACCTTC. Its protein reads: CASSLWDRRGYTF.